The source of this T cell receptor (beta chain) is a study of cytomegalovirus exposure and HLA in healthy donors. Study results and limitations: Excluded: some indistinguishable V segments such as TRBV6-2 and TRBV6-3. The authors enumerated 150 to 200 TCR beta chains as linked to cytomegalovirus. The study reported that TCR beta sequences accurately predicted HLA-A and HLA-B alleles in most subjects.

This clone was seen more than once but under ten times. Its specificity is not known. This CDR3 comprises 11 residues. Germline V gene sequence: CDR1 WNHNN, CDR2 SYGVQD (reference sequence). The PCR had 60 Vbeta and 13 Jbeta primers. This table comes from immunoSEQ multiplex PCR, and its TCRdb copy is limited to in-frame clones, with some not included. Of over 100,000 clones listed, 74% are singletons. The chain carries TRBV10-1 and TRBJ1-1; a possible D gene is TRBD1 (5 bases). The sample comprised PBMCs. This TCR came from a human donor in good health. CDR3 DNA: TGCGGCCATAGGACAAGGTATGAAGCTTTCTTT. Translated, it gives CGHRTRYEAFF.